The rows below give T cell receptor beta chains drawn from one sample of a study. Via MiXCR, TCRdb re-called the 5' RACE reads, giving one row per CDR3 protein. The table lists about 8,900 distinct CDR3 sequences, around 55% of them singletons, with about 6.4% in the top ten. Input material: Tregs sorted from a lymph node. These receptors were taken from a female donor with breast cancer. CDR3s include the opening cysteine and the closing phenylalanine or tryptophan. A D gene is named only where the DNA matches it firmly. Clone sizes are given selectively: once, few, many, or a class where the clone is expanded.

>TRBD1|TRBV4-2|few|TRBJ1-5|16
TGTGCCAGCAGCCAAGCTCTCGGGACAGGGATTCAGCCCCAGCATTTT
CASSQALGTGIQPQHF
>TRBD2|TRBV7-3|-|TRBJ2-1|14
TGTGCCAGCAGCACTAGCGGGAGCTCTTCTGAGCAGTTCTTC
CASSTSGSSSEQFF
>-|TRBV20-1|-|TRBJ1-4|13
TGCAGTCCCTGGACCCTAAACTCGGCCAAACTGTTTTTT
CSPWTLNSAKLFF
>-|TRBV29-1|-|TRBJ1-6|12
TGCAGCGTTGGTGAGGTGAATTCACCCCTCCACTTT
CSVGEVNSPLHF
>TRBD2|TRBV20-1|-|TRBJ2-7|17
TGCAGTGCCCGACCGGCAGCGGGAGGACCCGCGATTTACGAGCAGTACTTC
CSARPAAGGPAIYEQYF
>-|TRBV7-2|-|TRBJ1-6|14
TGTGCCAGCAGCCTCGGGACATATAATTCACCCCTCTACTTT
CASSLGTYNSPLYF
>TRBD2|TRBV4-3|-|TRBJ2-5|14
TGCGCCAGCAGTCGGACTAGCGGAGGGGAGACCCAGTACTTC
CASSRTSGGETQYF
>-|TRBV4-3|-|TRBJ2-6|16
TGCGCCAGCAGCCAAGGGCCTGAGTCTGGGGCCAACGTCCTGACTTTC
CASSQGPESGANVLTF
>TRBD1|TRBV15|-|TRBJ2-3|15
TGTGCCACCAGCAGACAGGGGGCTAGCACAGATACGCAGTATTTT
CATSRQGASTDTQYF
>-|TRBV29-1|-|TRBJ1-2|12
TGCAGCGTCGGGCAGGTTAACTATGGCTACACCTTC
CSVGQVNYGYTF
>-|TRBV5-1|-|TRBJ1-6|16
TGCGCCAGCAGCTTGGCCGGGGCGGGATTTGGTTCACCCCTCCACTTT
CASSLAGAGFGSPLHF
>-|TRBV29-1|-|TRBJ2-1|14
TGCAGCGTCAGAACACCCAGCTCCTACAATGAGCAGTTCTTC
CSVRTPSSYNEQFF
>TRBD2|TRBV6-5|-|TRBJ2-1|19
TGTGCCAGCAGCCAGGGACTAGCGGGACGGATAGGGGTCTACAATGAGCAGTTCTTC
CASSQGLAGRIGVYNEQFF
>-|TRBV12-3/TRBV12-4|few|TRBJ1-5|15
TGTGCCAGCAGGCCCTCACGAGTAAGCAATCAGCCCCAGCATTTT
CASRPSRVSNQPQHF
>-|TRBV5-1|-|TRBJ1-6|16
TGCGCCAGCAGCCTCACACCCCCGGGCGCGAATTCACCCCTCCACTTT
CASSLTPPGANSPLHF
>-|TRBV5-1|few|TRBJ1-5|15
TGCGCCAGCAGCTTGGACGGACCAAGCAATCAGCCCCAGCATTTT
CASSLDGPSNQPQHF
>TRBD1|TRBV20-1|-|TRBJ1-2|15
TGCAGTGCTAGAGTAACATCGGGACAGAATGGTGGCTACACCTTC
CSARVTSGQNGGYTF
>-|TRBV25-1|few|TRBJ1-2|15
TGTGCCAGCAGTGAATTGGACCAAACTAACTATGGCTACACCTTC
CASSELDQTNYGYTF
>-|TRBV10-3|few|TRBJ1-5|14
TGTGCCATCAGTGACTCGGTGCGGGACCAGCCCCAGCATTTT
CAISDSVRDQPQHF
>-|TRBV4-2|-|TRBJ1-2|15
TGTGCCAGCAGCCAGACGCACAGCCCTAACTATGGCTACACCTTC
CASSQTHSPNYGYTF
>-|TRBV9|few|TRBJ2-6|16
TGTGCCAGCAGCGTAGAGGGGAACTCTGGGGCCAACGTCCTGACTTTC
CASSVEGNSGANVLTF
>TRBD2|TRBV20-1|-|TRBJ2-3|17
TGCAGTGCTCGTCTAGCGGGAGGTCTCTCCTACACAGATACGCAGTATTTT
CSARLAGGLSYTDTQYF
>-|TRBV20-1|-|TRBJ2-3|14
TGCAGTGCCGCCTTGGCGGGTTGGACAGATACGCAGTATTTT
CSAALAGWTDTQYF
>TRBD2|TRBV24-1|-|TRBJ2-1|16
TGTGCCACCAGTGATCCGGGACTAGCGGACTACAATGAGCAGTTCTTC
CATSDPGLADYNEQFF
>TRBD1|TRBV4-3|-|TRBJ2-6|17
TGCGCCAGCTCGAAGTTTAACAGGGGTACTGGGGCCAACGTCCTGACTTTC
CASSKFNRGTGANVLTF
>-|TRBV29-1|few|TRBJ1-2|14
TGCAGCGTTGTTCAGGACCTTGTTAACTATGGCTACACCTTC
CSVVQDLVNYGYTF
>-|TRBV7-8|few|TRBJ2-5|16
TGTGCCAGCAGCCCGCGTAGGGTTGGCGCCCAAGAGACCCAGTACTTC
CASSPRRVGAQETQYF
>TRBD1|TRBV7-2|-|TRBJ1-2|16
TGTGCCAGCAGCACACAAACAACAGGGGGCGACTATGGCTACACCTTC
CASSTQTTGGDYGYTF
>-|TRBV12-2|once|TRBJ2-1|17
TGTGCAAGTCGCCCGTGCCCCACTAGCGGGTACTACAATGAGCAGTTCTTC
CASRPCPTSGYYNEQFF
>-|TRBV4-2|few|TRBJ1-3|16
TGTGCCAGCAGCCAAGTAGCAGTCCGCTCTGGAAACACCATATATTTT
CASSQVAVRSGNTIYF
>-|TRBV20-1|-|TRBJ1-5|14
TGCAGTGTAACTCCGGGCGTCCGCAATCAGCCCCAGCATTTT
CSVTPGVRNQPQHF
>-|TRBV12-3/TRBV12-4|-|TRBJ1-2|14
TGTGCCAGCACTAGCATGTGGGACCAGGATGGCTACACCTTC
CASTSMWDQDGYTF
>TRBD2|TRBV20-1|-|TRBJ2-2|16
TGCAGTGCTAGAGAACCACTAGCGGGAGACACCGGGGAGCTGTTTTTT
CSAREPLAGDTGELFF
>-|TRBV6-6|few|TRBJ2-5|11
TGTGCCTCCCGCTGGAAAGAGACCCAGTACTTC
CASRWKETQYF
>-|TRBV20-1|medium-sized|TRBJ2-3|12
TGCAGTGCTAACCCAGGGGCAGATACGCAGTATTTT
CSANPGADTQYF
>-|TRBV5-1|-|TRBJ1-1|13
TGCGCCAGCAGGGGCAGTGGGAGCACTGAAGCTTTCTTT
CASRGSGSTEAFF
>TRBD1|TRBV24-1|-|TRBJ2-7|14
TGTGCCACCAGTGAGTCTCTGACAGGGGGCGAGCAGTACTTC
CATSESLTGGEQYF
>TRBD2|TRBV7-9|few|TRBJ2-1|14
TGTGCCAGCAGCTTAGCGCTTGGGGCGGGAGAACAGTTCTTC
CASSLALGAGEQFF
>-|TRBV20-1|-|TRBJ2-1|15
TGCAGTGCTAACCCCGTGCTAGCTGTGATCAATGAGCAGTTCTTC
CSANPVLAVINEQFF
>-|TRBV7-3|-|TRBJ2-3|14
TGTGCCAGCAGCTTGGGGGGCGCCTCAGATACGCAGTATTTT
CASSLGGASDTQYF
>TRBD2|TRBV29-1|few|TRBJ2-3|16
TGCAGCGTTACGGTGGGTCCTAGCGGGAGCTCAGATACGCAGTATTTT
CSVTVGPSGSSDTQYF
>TRBD2|TRBV5-4|-|TRBJ2-3|14
TGTGCCAGCAGCCCCACGGGACTAGCTCATACGCAGTATTTT
CASSPTGLAHTQYF
>-|TRBV7-2|-|TRBJ1-5|14
TGTGCCAGCAGCTTAGTCCGTGCAGATCAGCCCCAGCATTTT
CASSLVRADQPQHF
>TRBD2|TRBV20-1|-|TRBJ2-7|13
TGCAGTGCCGGGACTAGCAGAATCTACGAGCAGTACTTC
CSAGTSRIYEQYF
>-|TRBV6-2/TRBV6-3|-|TRBJ2-3|14
TGTGCCAGCAGCGGAGCTGACGAATCAGATACGCAGTATTTT
CASSGADESDTQYF
>-|TRBV6-2/TRBV6-3|-|TRBJ2-5|15
TGTGCCAGCAGTTACCGCGGACGGCTGAGGGAGACCCAGTACTTC
CASSYRGRLRETQYF
>-|TRBV20-1|-|TRBJ1-6|14
TGCAGTGCTGGGAGGGAGATTGGCAATTCACCCCTCCACTTT
CSAGREIGNSPLHF
>TRBD1|TRBV7-6|few|TRBJ2-3|17
TGTGCCAGCAGCTTAGACGGGCGGGGACAGGGGCCCCTTACGCAGTATTTT
CASSLDGRGQGPLTQYF
>-|TRBV20-1|-|TRBJ2-7|15
TGCAGTGCTAGAGGGGCACTGGGGCCCACCTACGAGCAGTACTTC
CSARGALGPTYEQYF
>-|TRBV6-1|once|TRBJ1-1|14
TGTGCCAGCATGCGGGGAGACATGAACACTGAAGCTTTCTTT
CASMRGDMNTEAFF
>-|TRBV29-1|-|TRBJ1-1|13
TGCAGCGCGGTCAGAAACCTGGGCACTGAAGCTTTCTTT
CSAVRNLGTEAFF
>TRBD1|TRBV13|medium-sized|TRBJ2-5|14
TGTGCCAGCAGCCAGACAGGGGCCAAAGAGACCCAGTACTTC
CASSQTGAKETQYF
>-|TRBV6-5|few|TRBJ2-5|15
TGTGCCAGCGGGGGGACAGTCAGGCTCTGGGAGACCCAGTACTTC
CASGGTVRLWETQYF